This T cell receptor beta chain was sequenced during a study of cytomegalovirus exposure and HLA in healthy donors (dated by TCRdb to between 2016 and 2019). About the study as a whole: An earlier analysis of several hundred of the donors reported 276 Gb of sequence data and around 120 million unique TCR beta sequences obtained from around 180 million T cells. Roughly 300 gigabases of sequencing data and 78 million or so unique TCR sequences were included in an early release covering 550 to 650 HLA-typed donors. Across some 400 genotyped donors of the cohort, an average of approximately 240,000 unique TCR beta nucleotide sequences per donor were sequenced, and around 20% of those sequences were non-productive. Genome-wide SNP genotypes for about 65% of the roughly 700 donors were used in a later genetic analysis, which treated that subset as a discovery cohort. Besides the first cohort of under 700 subjects, a separate validation cohort made up of 120 different subjects was used. In the later analysis, no new phenotypic data were used to find candidate immune exposures; instead, reliance was placed on TCR beta sequences and their occurrence across donors. An earlier analysis of roughly 600 of the donors used high-throughput TCR beta sequencing to judge whether each TCR beta V gene segment behaved as functional or pseudogenic. The study aimed to test whether cataloging public T cell receptors could reveal signatures of past pathogen exposure. HLA typing included class I and class II loci at four-digit resolution. The number of donors typed differed by locus, with about 629-630 for A, B, C, DRB1 and DQB1, roughly 520 for DQA1, about 610 for DPA1, and 400 to 490 for DPB1. Donor age, sex, ethnicity and CMV serostatus were compiled together with the repertoire data. All discovery cohort repertoires had been generated using a single sequencing platform. To study patterns of TCR occurrence, a later analysis re-analyzed previously published TCR beta repertoires from several hundred donors and added high-resolution HLA genotyping. The study combined high-throughput TCR immunosequencing, statistical association of individual TCRs with disease status, and machine learning to predict cytomegalovirus infection status. The study used immunosequencing to profile the T cell repertoires of several hundred subjects and linked those repertoires to cytomegalovirus serostatus. The genetic ancestry cluster associated with self-reported Caucasian donors included 65% to 90% of the 300 to 450 genotyped donors. Roughly five DR-DQ haplotypes were handled as single units for association and clustering, since linkage in the cohort was strong.

Study-level results and caveats: At a false discovery rate of 0.05, a later analysis linked approximately 18,000 TCR beta sequences to specific HLA alleles. V-gene and J-gene trimming of TCR beta chains was associated with a missense DCLRE1C variant in a later genetic analysis, and the association was replicated in an independent cohort. The study gave a list of 150 to 200 TCR beta chains associated with cytomegalovirus. In a later analysis, most CMV-associated TCR beta chains were found to appear HLA-restricted, with HLA associations seemingly driven largely by CMV exposure. When HLA alleles, especially DR and DQ, strongly co-occurred, attributing TCR associations to individual alleles was difficult. Because some donors lacked HLA typing at each locus, the association tests relied only on the typed subset. A later analysis found that HLA-associated TCR beta chains were more clonally expanded and had lower generation probabilities than equally common non-associated chains. The classifier was reported to diagnose cytomegalovirus status with high specificity and sensitivity in both the original cohort and the validation cohort. Correlated functional status among segregating V segments might be attributable to linkage disequilibrium, but an unknown experimental factor could not be ruled out. In an earlier analysis of fewer than 700 of the donors, most TCR beta V segments appeared in productive rearrangements about 90% or about 30% of the time, broadly matching IMGT annotations. The authors suggested that the approach could potentially be extended to other disease states and immunological phenotypes. A group of highly shared sequence variants was considered likely to be a technical artifact of the sequencing pipeline. Seventeen rarely observed V segments, including chromosome 9 orphons, were excluded from the earlier analysis of about 500 of the donors because counts were too low. A further reported finding was that TCR beta sequences accurately predicted the HLA-A and HLA-B alleles for most subjects in the first cohort. Most TCR sequences were observed very rarely across donors, whereas some public TCRs were present in many individuals. In a later genetic analysis, fewer N-insertions in productive TCRs were reported among donors in an Asian-associated ancestry cluster than the roughly 640-donor mean. Presence/absence analyses assumed roughly uniform sequencing depth across donors, an assumption that may not hold. The cohort was sequenced for TCR beta chains only, and without alpha or paired-chain data the features that could be detected were limited. A few of the identified cytomegalovirus-associated TCR beta chains were confirmed in vitro to be specific for cytomegalovirus antigens. Some IMGT-functional V segments, including TRBV6-2 and TRBV6-3, could not be told apart with the 87-base-pair reads, so those segments were excluded. A later analysis found that TCR association rates varied across HLA loci, with DRB1 alleles showing the most associated TCRs and HLA-C alleles the fewest. In a later analysis, several top co-occurrence clusters were reported to appear linked to parvovirus B19, influenza, CMV and Epstein-Barr virus. For the cohort, immune exposure information was limited to CMV serostatus.

The library was built by means of the immunoSEQ multiplex PCR assay. A mixture of 60 forward primers for TCR Vbeta segments and 13 reverse primers for TCR Jbeta segments was used in the multiplex PCR. Amplification of the CDR3 region of rearranged TCR beta genes was performed with a multiplex PCR assay on genomic DNA. Amplified TCR beta libraries were sequenced as 87-base-pair reads on the Illumina HiSeq System. As for how the authors treated the data: Across the roughly 700 repertoires, a later analysis counted 80 million or so unique TCR beta chains, some 11 million of which were shared by at least two donors. To remove PCR and sequencing errors, raw reads were error-corrected and collapsed into unique sequences using a nearest-neighbor algorithm that merged closely related sequences. V, D and J gene segments were assigned by aligning CDR3 sequences to IMGT reference sequences. For a sequence to be retained, a match of at least six nucleotides to both a V gene segment and a J gene segment was required. Rearrangements were called productive when the CDR3 lacked stop codons and stayed in frame with V and J; all others were non-productive. CDR3 was defined by IMGT convention, running from the second conserved V-encoded cysteine to the conserved J-encoded phenylalanine. The earlier analysis of 500 to 600 of the donors excluded sequences that lacked an unambiguous match to a single V gene segment. An earlier analysis of several hundred of the donors classified V segments as functional when productive rearrangements were above 56.7% and as segregating when the standard deviation between donors was above 5%. A statistical classification framework was built for diagnosing cytomegalovirus status from the catalog of TCR beta chain sequences. V and J gene assignment, in a later analysis, came from comparing TCR nucleotide sequences with IMGT/GENE-DB human TR gene sequences. In a later analysis, CDR3 sequences and most-parsimonious VDJ recombination scenarios were assigned using the TCRdist pipeline. In a later analysis, each TCR beta chain was defined by its CDR3 amino acid sequence together with its V-gene family, and reads lacking a unique V-gene family were excluded. As a way to deal with suspected cross-contamination and a sequencing artifact, a later analysis dropped 592 nucleotide sequences that were highly shared and had low generation probability. In a later analysis, a clonal expansion index was calculated for each public chain from normalized within-repertoire ranks of inferred template counts. Generation probabilities in a later analysis came from a VDJ recombination model fitted to out-of-frame rearrangements, and those results were checked against IGoR. A later analysis scored TCR-TCR, TCR-HLA and TCR-CMV co-occurrence with hypergeometric tests, applying a repertoire-size bias correction to TCR pairs. A later analysis estimated false discovery rates by permuting HLA or CMV assignments 20 times. In a later analysis, co-occurring TCRs were grouped using DBSCAN, with TCRdist sequence similarity added in when clustering inside HLA-allele-positive subsets. Repertoires with fewer than 30,000 or more than 120,000 public chains were left out of co-occurrence clustering, as were a few repertoires with anomalous nucleotide sharing. TCRdb took this table from immuneACCESS and kept in-frame rearrangements with V and J called. Such tables lack part of the clones; where checked against another copy, unresolved V genes explain under half of the gap, and the rest is unexplained. Clone size and V and J calls were adopted from that table, with D and trimming inferred from the DNA. The record for this sample contains 21,000 or so clones. About a fifth of the sample is in the top ten clones.

In the case of this clone: Its antigen remains unidentified.

The germline V gene yields KGHSH for CDR1 and LQKENI for CDR2. The CDR3 measures 16 amino acids from cysteine to phenylalanine. The only DNA kept is the CDR3, 48 bases in frame from the first base. For this chain, trimming is 0 bases at the V end and 1 base at the J end, and the number of junction bases without a gene match is 1. The cohort comprised fewer than 700 healthy bone marrow donors. All cohort members were sampled while nominally healthy, although unrecorded immune exposures were likely present. The donor was CMV seropositive and belonged to the group of 250 to 300 seropositive cohort members. Each donor provided a peripheral blood sample, and peripheral blood mononuclear cells were used for TCR beta sequencing. The Qiagen DNeasy Blood Extraction Kit was used to extract genomic DNA from the blood cell samples.

The sequenced sample consisted of PBMCs. This chain joins TRBV18 to TRBJ1-1; a stretch of 11 junction bases matches TRBD1. This TCR was sampled from a man between 60 and 75 years old in good health and CMV-seropositive. Here is the DNA: TGTGCCAGCTCACCACCGGGACAGGGGGAGAACACTGAAGCTTTCTTT. It translates as CASSPPGQGENTEAFF.